Presented here are 14 T cell receptor beta chains from one specimen sequenced in a study of OX40 agonist ivuxolimab in advanced cancers. To prepare the library, the immunoSEQ multiplex PCR assay was applied. TCRdb took over this immuneACCESS table, retaining in-frame rearrangements with V and J assigned. Such tables are incomplete; in checked studies, under half of the missing clones stem from an unresolved V gene, and the remainder is unexplained. Here the sample has more than 50,000 clones; 89% occur a single time. About 12% of the sample is taken by the ten largest. The starting material was CD4+ or CD8+ T cells sorted from blood, obtained in a trial of the OX40 agonist ivuxolimab. Source of these receptors: an adult with an advanced solid tumor such as melanoma, head and neck, liver or kidney cancer.

J is TRBJ1-4 and V is TRBV15; TRBD1 might be the D (6 bases). The CDR3 spans 17 residues. The V end lost 3 bases, the J end lost 5 bases, and 19 bases lay between the germline ends. Germline V gene data show CDR1 as LNHNV and CDR2 as YYDKDF (reference sequence). The CDR3 is CATSRAFGGDRNEKLFF. The DNA of the CDR3 is TGTGCCACCAGCAGGGCCTTTGGGGGTGACAGGAATGAAAAACTGTTTTTT.

This chain connects TRBV6-1 to TRBJ1-4; maybe TRBD1 (5 bases). The germline V gene encodes CDR1 MNHNS and CDR2 SASEGT. Trimming left V 2 bases short and J 9 bases short, with 13 bases between. The length of the CDR3 is 14 residues. The CDR3 DNA reads as TGTGCCAGCAGTGAACCAATGGGGGGGAAAAAACTGTTTTTT. Translation: CASSEPMGGKKLFF.

This clone was counted a single time. The chain links TRBV9 to TRBJ1-1, with D maybe TRBD1 (6 bases). V gave up 0 bases and J gave up 5 bases, with 14 bases separating them. The CDR3 has 15 residues. Germline V gene data show CDR1 as SGDLS and CDR2 as YYNGEE. In DNA form, the CDR3 reads TGTGCCAGCAGCGTAGGGGAGGGGGGCCGAACTGAAGCTTTCTTT. Translation gives CASSVGEGGRTEAFF.

The chain has TRBV21-1 and TRBJ2-3; TRBD2, as called in the table, went unchecked against the DNA. TRBV21-1 is assigned pseudogene status. The CDR3 runs to 17 residues. CDR3 in DNA: TGTGCCAGCAGCAAAGGGACTGGACTAGCGGAGGCAGATACGCAGTATTTT. It translates to CASSKGTGLAEADTQYF.

The chain combines TRBV13 with TRBJ1-2; D is perhaps TRBD1 (5 bases). CDR1 PRHDT and CDR2 FYEKMQ come from the germline V gene (reference sequence). Trimming took off 4 bases at V and 2 bases at J, with 11 bases between the two ends. The CDR3 is made up of 14 amino acids. The CDR3 DNA is TGTGCCAGCAGCTCAGGACATGGGAACTATGGCTACACCTTC. This translates into CASSSGHGNYGYTF.

J is TRBJ2-7 and V is TRBV14, with D possibly matching TRBD2 (5 bases). There are 14 residues in the CDR3. Germline-derived CDR1 and CDR2 are SGHDN and FVKESK. With 4 bases removed from V and 0 bases from J, the gap between germline ends came to 10 bases. The CDR3 bases are TGTGCCAGCAGCCCCGGACTGAGCTCCTACGAGCAGTACTTC. Translation: CASSPGLSSYEQYF.

This chain uses TRBV4-1 with TRBJ1-1; the D gene is possibly TRBD1 (5 bases). Trimming removed 4 bases at V and 0 bases at J, with 15 bases between. Germline loops: CDR1 MGHRA, CDR2 YSYEKL. This CDR3 spans 16 amino acids. CDR3 residues: CASSPGAGDLNTEAFF. In nucleotides, the CDR3 is TGCGCCAGCAGCCCTGGGGCAGGCGACTTGAACACTGAAGCTTTCTTT.

This chain links TRBV14 with TRBJ2-1, with 14 bases aligning to TRBD2. The V gene end was trimmed by 4 bases and the J gene end by 0 bases; junction bases not matched to a gene: 5. This CDR3 has 18 amino acids. Looked up from germline, CDR1 is SGHDN and CDR2 is FVKESK. CDR3 nucleotide sequence: TGTGCCAGCAGCCTCAGGACTAGCGGGGGGCCCTCCTACAATGAGCAGTTCTTC. It yields the protein CASSLRTSGGPSYNEQFF. Drawing the rest from reference TRBV14 and TRBJ2-1, the complete variable domain is EAGVTQFPSHSVIEKGQTVTLRCDPISGHDNLYWYRRVMGKEIKFLLHFVKESKQDESGMPNNRFLAERTGGTYSTLKVQPAELEDSGVYFCASSLRTSGGPSYNEQFFGPGTRLTVL.

The chain couples TRBV5-1 to TRBJ2-6; tentative D call: TRBD1 (6 bases). Trimming pared 7 bases from V and 0 bases from J, leaving 8 bases between. The length of the CDR3 is 14 residues. Germline lookup yields CDR1 SGHRS and CDR2 YFSETQ. The CDR3 loop is CASGQFSGANVLTF. For the CDR3, the DNA is TGCGCCAGCGGACAGTTCTCTGGGGCCAACGTCCTGACTTTC.

The chain joins TRBV27 to TRBJ2-1; D not certain. This CDR3 comprises 14 residues. Germline lookup yields CDR1 MNHEY and CDR2 SMNVEV (reference sequence). Trimming stripped 3 bases from V and 6 bases from J, with 12 bases between. CDR3 protein: CASSFSGLVNEQFF. The CDR3 region has the DNA TGTGCCAGCAGTTTTTCGGGTCTAGTCAATGAGCAGTTCTTC.

The rearrangement links TRBV9 to TRBJ1-1; D is unclear. The V gene's germline CDR1 is SGDLS and CDR2 YYNGEE. V was clipped by 4 bases and J by 1 base, with 11 bases between them. The CDR3 length is 14 residues. The CDR3 here is CASSTTTGNTEAFF. The CDR3, as DNA: TGTGCCAGCAGCACAACGACCGGGAACACTGAAGCTTTCTTT.

The chain joins TRBV11-2 to TRBJ1-6; a possible D gene is TRBD1 (5 bases). This CDR3 spans 15 amino acids. Germline V lookup: CDR1 SGHAT, CDR2 FQNNGV. Trimming cost V 3 bases and J 8 bases, with 14 bases left between them. Here the CDR3 reads CASSFLGELDSPLHF. In DNA, the CDR3 is TGTGCCAGCAGCTTCCTGGGGGAATTGGATTCACCCCTCCACTTT. Full variable domain (missing parts from reference TRBV11-2 and TRBJ1-6): EAGVAQSPRYKIIEKRQSVAFWCNPISGHATLYWYQQILGQGPKLLIQFQNNGVVDDSQLPKDRFSAERLKGVDSTLKIQPAKLEDSAVYLCASSFLGELDSPLHFGNGTRLTVT.

This clone has just one count. This chain joins TRBV2 and TRBJ2-1; 11 bases are a match to TRBD2. The CDR3 totals 17 residues. Germline assignment: CDR1 SNHLY and CDR2 FYNNEI. V lost 1 base to trimming and J lost 10 bases; unmatched junction nucleotides: 12. The CDR3 protein is CASSEEIAGGWKVEQFF. The CDR3 DNA sequence: TGTGCCAGCAGTGAAGAAATAGCGGGAGGGTGGAAAGTGGAGCAGTTCTTC. The complete variable domain, with remaining parts taken from reference TRBV2 and TRBJ2-1, reads EPEVTQTPSHQVTQMGQEVILRCVPISNHLYFYWYRQILGQKVEFLVSFYNNEISEKSEIFDDQFSVERPDGSNFTLKIRSTKLEDSAMYFCASSEEIAGGWKVEQFFGPGTRLTVL.

This clone occurred once. The chain is built from TRBV27 and TRBJ1-2; 8 positions agree with TRBD1. The CDR3 spans 16 residues. V shed 2 bases and J 4 bases; nucleotides not matched to a gene: 9. The V gene's germline CDR1 is MNHEY and CDR2 SMNVEV (reference sequence). CDR3 bases: TGTGCCAGCAGTTTAACTTGGCAGGGGGCTGGCTATGGCTACACCTTC. It specifies CASSLTWQGAGYGYTF.